Listed here are 27 T cell receptor beta chains from one sample, sequenced in a study of CD8+ T cells in alopecia areata. cDNA serving as the sequencing template came from extracted, reverse transcribed RNA. The repertoire was sequenced with immunoSEQ multiplex PCR; TCRdb's copy has only in-frame clones and lacks some. The sample has around 300,000 clones; 45% to 70% are singletons. Treatment noted: oral pan-JAK inhibitor, 5-10 mg twice daily. The sample here was CD4+ T cells sorted from blood, taken at week 52, from a patient treated with tofacitinib. These receptor sequences come from a human donor with alopecia areata.

This clone has just one count. In DNA, the CDR3 is TGCAGCGCTTTCGTCGGGCGGGGGGCCTACAATGAGCAGTTCTTC. Translation: CSAFVGRGAYNEQFF. The chain employs TRBV29-1 and TRBJ2-1; TRBD2 agrees at 8 bases. CDR1 is SQVTM, CDR2 ANQGSEA, per germline. Trimming took 7 bases from V and 2 from J; bases not matched to a gene: 10. CDR3 length: 15 amino acids.

J is TRBJ2-5 and V is TRBV25-1, with 8 bases aligning to TRBD1. Germline CDR1 reads MGHDK; CDR2 reads SYGVNS. Germline trimming cut 5 bases from V and 5 bases from J; bases unmatched to any gene: 10. The CDR3 runs to 15 residues. CDR3 nucleotides: TGTGCCAGCAGTTTCTTTCAGGGGGCGAGGGAGACCCAGTACTTC. Amino acid sequence: CASSFFQGARETQYF.

The J gene is TRBJ2-5, the V gene TRBV6-1; D remains unclear. Deletions cut 7 bases from V and 5 bases from J, with 14 bases between. Looked up from germline, CDR1 is MNHNS and CDR2 is SASEGT. There are 13 residues in the CDR3. This chain's CDR3 is CASTELWSETQYF. CDR3 DNA sequence: TGTGCCAGCACAGAGCTGTGGTCGGAGACCCAGTACTTC.

The J gene is TRBJ2-1, the V gene TRBV6-1; D gene unclear. This CDR3 comprises 13 residues. V lost 8 bases, J lost 7 bases, and 15 bases lay in between. Germline lookup yields CDR1 MNHNS and CDR2 SASEGT. The CDR3 reads CASEKGKANEQFF. The CDR3 DNA follows: TGTGCCAGCGAAAAGGGAAAAGCAAATGAGCAGTTCTTC.

The chain is built from TRBV14 and TRBJ1-6, with 7 bases identical to TRBD1. Germline V gene sequence: CDR1 SGHDN, CDR2 FVKESK. J lost 5 bases, V lost 4 bases, and 5 bases had no gene match. This CDR3 is 15 amino acids long. CDR3 protein: CASSLRDRHNSPLHF. The CDR3 DNA is TGTGCCAGCAGCCTCCGGGACAGACATAATTCACCCCTCCACTTT.

V is TRBV5-1 and J is TRBJ2-3, with D maybe TRBD2 (6 bases). Trimming removed 0 bases at V and 5 bases at J, with 13 bases between. This CDR3 region has 15 residues. Germline CDR1 reads SGHRS; CDR2 reads YFSETQ. In DNA, the CDR3 is TGCGCCAGCAGCTTGGGTCCTCGAGCGGGAGATACGCAGTATTTT. It is translated as CASSLGPRAGDTQYF.

This chain uses TRBV6-5 with TRBJ2-2; D is perhaps TRBD1 (6 bases). V lost 6 bases, J lost 7 bases, and 15 bases lay in between. This CDR3 is built from 14 residues. Germline V gene sequence: CDR1 MNHEY, CDR2 SVGAGI. The CDR3 is CASSRTAYDGELFF. The CDR3 region has the DNA TGTGCCAGCAGCCGGACAGCGTACGACGGGGAGCTGTTTTTT.

This clone was detected once. The CDR3 coding sequence is TGTGCCAGCAGCCAAGATGACAGGGGAGGCTATGGCTACACCTTC. Protein: CASSQDDRGGYGYTF. V is TRBV4-2 and J is TRBJ1-2; 8 bases are a match to TRBD1. This CDR3 is 15 amino acids long. Germline assignment: CDR1 LGHNA and CDR2 YNFKEQ. Trimming took 0 bases from V and 4 from J; bases not matched to a gene: 4.

The V and J genes are TRBV11-2 and TRBJ2-1; tentatively, D is TRBD2 (5 bases). The CDR3 loop spans 14 amino acids. V was clipped by 4 bases and J by 9 bases, with 16 bases between them. Looked up from germline, CDR1 is SGHAT and CDR2 is FQNNGV. The CDR3 spells CASSSSYLAGEQFF. The CDR3 DNA follows: TGTGCCAGCAGCTCTAGCTATTTGGCGGGTGAGCAGTTCTTC.

V and J are TRBV29-1 and TRBJ2-3, with D perhaps matching TRBD2 (6 bases). V was cut by 4 bases and J by 11 bases, with 16 bases left in between. This CDR3 has 12 residues. CDR1 is SQVTM, CDR2 ANQGSEA, per germline. CDR3 in amino acids: CSVVLAWDVQYF. For the CDR3, the DNA is TGCAGCGTTGTCCTAGCGTGGGATGTGCAGTATTTT.

The chain has TRBV6-6 and TRBJ2-7, with 7 bases that match TRBD1. With V trimmed by 5 bases and J by 0 bases, 4 bases remained unmatched. Germline CDR1 MNHNY, CDR2 SVGAGI (reference sequence). The CDR3 spans 14 residues. CDR3 sequence (DNA): TGTGCCAGCAGTGCAACAGGGGCCTCCTACGAGCAGTACTTC. Protein sequence: CASSATGASYEQYF.

This clone was counted once. The chain uses TRBV25-1 and TRBJ2-3; D not resolved. The ends were cut back, 4 bases at V and 1 base at J, with 6 bases in the middle. The CDR3 extends over 13 amino acids. Germline V gene lookup returns CDR1 MGHDK and CDR2 SYGVNS. In DNA, the CDR3 is TGTGCCAGCAGTGGAATAGGCACAGATACGCAGTATTTT. Translation: CASSGIGTDTQYF.

This clone was seen more than once but under ten times. The chain uses TRBV18 and TRBJ2-7, with D possibly matching TRBD1 (5 bases). The germline V gene has CDR1 KGHSH and CDR2 LQKENI. The CDR3 contains 15 residues. Trimming took 5 bases from V and 3 from J, leaving 17 bases between them. This CDR3 reads CASSMSVGRDYEQYF. CDR3 bases: TGTGCCAGCTCAATGAGCGTGGGCAGGGACTACGAGCAGTACTTC.

The V gene is TRBV2, the J gene TRBJ1-2; TRBD1 aligns across 9 bases. The CDR3 extends over 13 amino acids. Germline lookup yields CDR1 SNHLY and CDR2 FYNNEI. The junction had 4 bases not matched to a gene; V was cut back by 3 bases and J by 8 bases. The CDR3 bases are TGTGCCAGCAGTGATACAGGGGGCCGGGGCTACACCTTC. Translating it yields CASSDTGGRGYTF. Drawing the rest from reference TRBV2 and TRBJ1-2, the complete variable domain is EPEVTQTPSHQVTQMGQEVILRCVPISNHLYFYWYRQILGQKVEFLVSFYNNEISEKSEIFDDQFSVERPDGSNFTLKIRSTKLEDSAMYFCASSDTGGRGYTFGSGTRLTVV.

This clone was recorded a few times. V gene TRBV11-2 combines with J gene TRBJ1-2; D possibly corresponds to TRBD1 (6 bases). The CDR3 length is 15 residues. Trimming shortened V by 1 base and J by 3 bases, and 12 bases separated the two germline ends. The germline V gene encodes CDR1 SGHAT and CDR2 FQNNGV. CDR3 region: CASSLGGATYYGYTF. As DNA, the CDR3 is TGTGCCAGCAGCTTAGGGGGGGCCACGTACTATGGCTACACCTTC.

The rearrangement joins TRBV5-4 to TRBJ2-7; 11 nucleotides line up with TRBD2. Germline V gene data show CDR1 as SGHNT and CDR2 as YYREEE (reference sequence). This CDR3 has 18 residues. V dropped 0 bases and J dropped 2; count of bases not matched to a gene: 10. This CDR3 is CASSLEGRLAGSPYEQYF. The CDR3 DNA is TGTGCCAGCAGCTTGGAAGGACGACTAGCGGGGTCCCCCTACGAGCAGTACTTC.

Remarks on this clone: One end of the junction is discordant with germline, which a read error may explain. This rearrangement joins TRBV4-1 to TRBJ1-6; D is unclear. Germline loops: CDR1 MGHRA, CDR2 YSYEKL. This CDR3 region has 17 residues. The CDR3: CASSQGAARSSNSPLHF. CDR3 DNA: TGCGCCAGCAGCCAAGGTGCCGCCCGGTCCTCTAATTCACCCCTCCACTTT.

This clone was counted between two and nine times. The chain uses TRBV6-1 and TRBJ2-2; 12 bases line up with TRBD1. V trimming: 6 bases; J trimming: 5 bases; junction bases outside the gene matches: 4. The CDR3 contains 15 residues. Germline V gene lookup returns CDR1 MNHNS and CDR2 SASEGT. The CDR3 DNA sequence: TGTGCCAGCAGGGGACAGGGGGCGCAGACCGGGGAGCTGTTTTTT. It encodes CASRGQGAQTGELFF.

V usage is TRBV5-1 and J usage is TRBJ2-7, with D tentatively TRBD1 (7 bases). The germline V gene has CDR1 SGHRS and CDR2 YFSETQ. Trimming cost V 4 bases and J 3 bases, with 14 bases left between them. The CDR3 runs to 14 residues. CDR3 sequence: CASSAGQFFYEQYF. Written as DNA, the CDR3 is TGCGCCAGCAGCGCGGGACAGTTCTTCTACGAGCAGTACTTC. Full variable domain (remainder filled in from reference TRBV5-1 and TRBJ2-7): KAGVTQTPRYLIKTRGQQVTLSCSPISGHRSVSWYQQTPGQGLQFLFEYFSETQRNKGNFPGRFSGRQFSNSRSEMNVSTLELGDSALYLCASSAGQFFYEQYFGPGTRLTVT.

Comments on this clone: Additional DNA sequences in this sample encode the identical CDR3. The chain is built from TRBV30 and TRBJ2-7; weak D call: TRBD2 (6 bases). V lost 3 bases and J 3 bases, leaving 9 bases between the germline ends. Per the germline V gene, CDR1 is GTSNPN and CDR2 is SVGIG (reference sequence). The CDR3 totals 12 residues. As DNA, the CDR3 is TGTGCCTGGAGCGTGGGGGGCTACGAGCAGTACTTC. This codes for CAWSVGGYEQYF.

This clone was counted a few times. This sample also contains other DNA sequences that code for the same CDR3. This chain connects TRBV14 to TRBJ2-7; no reliable D call. The CDR3 contains 11 residues. Germline CDR1 and CDR2: SGHDN and FVKESK. V gave up 3 bases and J gave up 3 bases, with 3 bases separating them. For the CDR3, the DNA is TGTGCCAGCAGCCAGGGCTACGAGCAGTACTTC. Residues: CASSQGYEQYF.

The genes are TRBV29-1 and TRBJ1-4; D call uncertain. This CDR3 spans 13 amino acids. V was cut by 3 bases and J by 3 bases, with 8 bases left in between. Germline V CDR1 and CDR2: SQVTM, ANQGSEA. CDR3 region: CSVERGPNEKLFF. CDR3 coding DNA: TGCAGCGTTGAGCGAGGACCTAATGAAAAACTGTTTTTT.

There are a few counts of this clone. The chain uses TRBV30 and TRBJ2-6; the D gene could be TRBD1 or TRBD2 (5 bases each). The CDR3 loop spans 16 amino acids. CDR1 GTSNPN and CDR2 SVGIG come from the germline V gene (reference sequence). V shed 5 bases and J shed 0 bases, with 14 bases lying between them. The CDR3 reads CAWAPGPLSGANVLTF. The CDR3 region has the DNA TGTGCCTGGGCGCCGGGACCCCTCTCTGGGGCCAACGTCCTGACTTTC.

The V call is TRBV25-1, the J call TRBJ2-2; D ambiguous. V was clipped by 0 bases and J by 5 bases, with 7 bases between them. This CDR3 is built from 14 residues. Germline CDR1 and CDR2: MGHDK and SYGVNS. This chain's CDR3 is CASSEYGLTGELFF. DNA of the CDR3: TGTGCCAGCAGTGAATACGGTTTAACCGGGGAGCTGTTTTTT.

Only one count was recorded for this clone. The chain has TRBV5-6 and TRBJ1-2; 9 positions agree with TRBD1. The CDR3 runs 13 residues. The V gene's germline CDR1 is SGHDT and CDR2 YYEEEE. V trimming: 2 bases; J trimming: 7 bases; junction bases outside the gene matches: 3. The DNA for the CDR3 is TGTGCCAGCAGCTTAACAGGGGGCGTTGGCTACACCTTC. It specifies CASSLTGGVGYTF.

The chain combines TRBV5-1 with TRBJ2-3, with D unclear. CDR1 SGHRS and CDR2 YFSETQ come from the germline V gene. This CDR3 spans 12 amino acids. Trimming stripped 3 bases from V and 2 bases from J, with 4 bases between. DNA for the CDR3: TGCGCCAGCAGCTGGGACACAGATACGCAGTATTTT. Translating it yields CASSWDTDTQYF.

This chain uses TRBV7-8 with TRBJ2-1, with TRBD1 as a possible D gene (5 bases). V dropped 8 bases and J dropped 1 base, with 9 bases sitting between them. In germline, CDR1 is SGHVS, CDR2 FQNEAQ. This CDR3 has 13 amino acids. The CDR3 is CASQRQSYNEQFF. CDR3 sequence (DNA): TGTGCCAGCCAACGACAGTCCTACAATGAGCAGTTCTTC.